One T cell receptor (beta chain) is described in this entry. Its binding antigen is unknown. No clone much larger than this one lies a single base away; base qualities are absent. The record originates from a study of cytomegalovirus exposure and HLA in healthy donors (dated by TCRdb to 2017 to 2019). Context from the whole study: An earlier analysis of about 560 of the donors reported 276 Gb of sequence data and 95 million to 140 million unique TCR beta sequences obtained from around 170 million T cells. Besides the first cohort of roughly 640 subjects, a separate validation cohort made up of over 95 different subjects was used. Of the 350 to 400 genotyped donors, approximately 83% fell in the genetic ancestry cluster associated with self-reported Caucasian donors. About 5 DR-DQ haplotypes were handled as single units for association and clustering, since linkage in the cohort was strong. An earlier analysis of fewer than 700 of the donors applied high-throughput TCR beta sequencing to assess whether each TCR beta V gene segment acted as functional or pseudogenic. A later analysis re-examined previously published TCR beta repertoires from over 500 donors and added high-resolution HLA genotyping to investigate patterns of TCR occurrence. To predict cytomegalovirus infection status, the study combined high-throughput TCR immunosequencing, statistical association of individual TCRs with disease status, and machine learning. Rather than using new phenotypic data, the later analysis identified candidate immune exposures from TCR beta sequences and from how often those sequences occurred across donors. Donor age, sex, ethnicity and CMV serostatus were compiled together with the repertoire data. On average, roughly 240,000 unique TCR beta nucleotide sequences were sequenced per donor among fewer than 500 genotyped donors of the cohort, with 15% to 20% of those sequences being non-productive. The study was designed to test whether signatures of past pathogen exposure could be identified by cataloging public T cell receptors. Using immunosequencing, the study profiled T cell repertoires from some 670 subjects and related those repertoires to cytomegalovirus serostatus. Roughly 300 gigabases of sequencing data and 78 million or so unique TCR sequences were included in an early release covering about 700 HLA-typed donors. Every discovery cohort repertoire had been produced on one sequencing platform. Class I and class II HLA loci were covered by the typing at four-digit resolution. In a later genetic analysis, genome-wide SNP genotypes for about 65% of the roughly 670 donors were used, and that subset was treated as a discovery cohort. Typing coverage varied by locus: roughly 629-640 donors for A, B, C, DRB1 and DQB1; roughly 500 for DQA1; about 570 for DPA1; 400 to 480 for DPB1.

General study outcomes and caveats: A further reported finding was that TCR beta sequences accurately predicted the HLA-A and HLA-B alleles for most subjects in the first cohort. In a later genetic analysis, a missense DCLRE1C variant was associated with V-gene and J-gene trimming of TCR beta chains, and the association was replicated in an independent cohort. The authors suggested that the approach could potentially be extended to other disease states and immunological phenotypes. Strong co-occurrence of HLA alleles, especially DR and DQ, made assigning TCR associations to individual alleles difficult. A later analysis found that HLA-associated TCR beta chains were more clonally expanded and had lower generation probabilities than equally common non-associated chains. In an earlier analysis of 587 of the donors, most TCR beta V segments appeared in productive rearrangements about 87% or about 30% of the time, broadly matching IMGT annotations. Only TCR beta chains were sequenced in this cohort, and the absence of alpha or paired-chain data limited detectable features. In a later analysis, TCR association rates were found to vary across HLA loci, with the most associated TCRs seen for DRB1 alleles and the fewest for HLA-C alleles. According to a later genetic analysis, donors in an Asian-associated ancestry cluster had fewer N-insertions in productive TCRs than the roughly 700-donor mean. A later analysis associated 15,000 to 20,000 TCR beta sequences with specific HLA alleles at a false discovery rate of 0.05. A cluster of highly shared sequence variants was judged likely to be a technical artifact of the sequencing pipeline. Because some donors lacked HLA typing at each locus, the association tests relied only on the typed subset. For the cohort, immune exposure information was limited to CMV serostatus. Linkage disequilibrium might explain the correlated functional status among segregating V segments, but an unknown experimental factor could not be excluded. In a later analysis, several top co-occurrence clusters were reported to appear linked to parvovirus B19, influenza, CMV and Epstein-Barr virus. Most TCR sequences were seen in very few donors, while some public TCRs were found in many individuals. Presence/absence analyses assumed roughly uniform sequencing depth across donors, an assumption that may not hold. Approximately 16 rarely observed V segments, including chromosome 9 orphons, were excluded from the earlier analysis of about 600 of the donors because counts were too low. Three of the identified cytomegalovirus-associated TCR beta chains were confirmed in vitro to be specific for cytomegalovirus antigens. A later analysis found that most CMV-associated TCR beta chains appeared HLA-restricted, with HLA associations seemingly driven largely by CMV exposure. Some IMGT-functional V segments, including TRBV6-2 and TRBV6-3, could not be told apart with the 87-base-pair reads, so those segments were excluded. The study gave a list of some 150 TCR beta chains associated with cytomegalovirus. The classifier was reported to diagnose cytomegalovirus status with high specificity and sensitivity in both the original cohort and the validation cohort.

The V end loses 4 bases and the J end loses 7 bases, and a stretch of 10 bases separates them. For CDR1 and CDR2, the germline V gene lists LGHNA and YSLEER. The CDR3 goes from the cysteine to the phenylalanine over 13 residues. Only the CDR3 part of the read is kept: 39 bases, read in frame from the first base. In total, approximately 700 healthy bone marrow donors made up the cohort. At the time of sampling, all cohort members were nominally healthy, though unrecorded immune exposures were likely present. The donor tested CMV seronegative and was one of the 352 seronegative cohort members. Each donor provided a peripheral blood sample, and peripheral blood mononuclear cells were used for TCR beta sequencing. Genomic DNA was extracted from the blood cell samples with the Qiagen DNeasy Blood Extraction Kit. Library preparation employed the immunoSEQ multiplex PCR assay. For the multiplex PCR, a mixture combining 60 forward primers for TCR Vbeta segments and 13 reverse primers for TCR Jbeta segments was used. A multiplex PCR assay on genomic DNA amplified the CDR3 region of rearranged TCR beta genes. The amplified TCR beta libraries were sequenced on the Illumina HiSeq System as 87-base-pair reads. The authors processed their data as follows. In a later analysis, 77 million or so unique TCR beta chains were counted across the roughly 670 repertoires, and roughly 11 million of these chains were shared by at least two donors. To remove PCR and sequencing errors, raw reads were error-corrected and collapsed into unique sequences using a nearest-neighbor algorithm that merged closely related sequences. To assign V, D and J gene segments, CDR3 sequences were aligned to IMGT reference sequences. For a sequence to be retained, a match of at least six nucleotides was required to both a V gene segment and a J gene segment. Rearrangements were called productive when the CDR3 lacked stop codons and stayed in frame with V and J; all others were non-productive. CDR3 was defined according to IMGT convention as the region running from the second conserved V-encoded cysteine to the conserved J-encoded phenylalanine. In an earlier analysis of more than 550 of the donors, sequences lacking an unambiguous match to a single V gene segment were excluded. An earlier analysis of approximately 590 of the donors classified V segments as functional when productive rearrangements were above 56.7% and as segregating when the standard deviation between donors was above 5%. A statistical classification framework was built for diagnosing cytomegalovirus status from the catalog of TCR beta chain sequences. In a later analysis, TCR nucleotide sequences were compared against IMGT/GENE-DB human TR gene sequences so that V and J genes could be assigned. A later analysis assigned CDR3 sequences and most-parsimonious VDJ recombination scenarios with the TCRdist pipeline. A later analysis defined each TCR beta chain by its CDR3 amino acid sequence plus V-gene family, and excluded reads lacking a unique V-gene family. A later analysis removed several hundred highly shared, low-generation-probability nucleotide sequences to deal with suspected cross-contamination and a sequencing artifact. A later analysis calculated a clonal expansion index for each public chain from normalized within-repertoire ranks of inferred template counts. Generation probabilities in a later analysis came from a VDJ recombination model fitted to out-of-frame rearrangements, and those results were checked against IGoR. A later analysis scored TCR-TCR, TCR-HLA and TCR-CMV co-occurrence with hypergeometric tests, applying a repertoire-size bias correction to TCR pairs. A later analysis estimated false discovery rates by permuting HLA or CMV assignments 20 times. In a later analysis, co-occurring TCRs were grouped using DBSCAN, and TCRdist sequence similarity was added for clustering within HLA-allele-positive subsets. Repertoires with fewer than 30,000 or more than 120,000 public chains were left out of co-occurrence clustering, as were about 5 repertoires with anomalous nucleotide sharing. Imported from immuneACCESS, the table was reduced by TCRdb to in-frame sequences with V and J called. These copies leave out some clones; in studies compared against another copy, an unresolved V gene accounts for under half, and the cause of the remainder is not known. For V, J and clone size, that table is used; D and trimming come from the DNA. In all, the sample holds under 90,000 clones, and about 71% of those were seen once. Of the sample, 5.5% to 8.5% is held by the ten largest clones.

Material for sequencing was PBMCs. This TCR derives from a woman in her forties in good health and CMV-seronegative. The sequence links TRBV4-3 to TRBJ2-2; matching of 5 bases hints at TRBD2 as the D gene. The CDR3 is CASSLAEGGELFF. The DNA reads as follows: TGCGCCAGCAGCCTCGCAGAGGGCGGGGAGCTGTTTTTT.